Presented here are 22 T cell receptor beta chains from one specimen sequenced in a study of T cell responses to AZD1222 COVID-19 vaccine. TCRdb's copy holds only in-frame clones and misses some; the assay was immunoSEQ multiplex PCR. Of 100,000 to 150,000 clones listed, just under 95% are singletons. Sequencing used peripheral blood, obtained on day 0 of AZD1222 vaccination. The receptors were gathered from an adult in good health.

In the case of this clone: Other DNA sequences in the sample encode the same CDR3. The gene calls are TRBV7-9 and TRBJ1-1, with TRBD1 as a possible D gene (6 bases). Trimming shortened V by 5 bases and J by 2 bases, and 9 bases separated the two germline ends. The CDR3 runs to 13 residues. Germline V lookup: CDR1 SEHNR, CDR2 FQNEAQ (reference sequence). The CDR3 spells CASSLQGNTEAFF. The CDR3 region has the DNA TGTGCCAGCAGCCTACAGGGTAACACTGAAGCTTTCTTT.

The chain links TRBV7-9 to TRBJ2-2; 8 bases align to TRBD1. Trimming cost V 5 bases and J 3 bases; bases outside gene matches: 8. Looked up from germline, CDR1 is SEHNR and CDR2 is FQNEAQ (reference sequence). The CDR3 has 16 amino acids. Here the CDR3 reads CASSPDRTGHTGELFF. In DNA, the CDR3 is TGTGCCAGCAGCCCCGACCGGACAGGGCACACCGGGGAGCTGTTTTTT.

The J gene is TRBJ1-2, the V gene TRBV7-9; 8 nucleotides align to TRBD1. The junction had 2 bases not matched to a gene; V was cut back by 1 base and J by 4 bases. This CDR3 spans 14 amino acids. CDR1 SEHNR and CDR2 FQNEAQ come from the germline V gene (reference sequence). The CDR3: CASSLGQGAYGYTF. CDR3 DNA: TGTGCCAGCAGCTTAGGGCAGGGGGCCTATGGCTACACCTTC.

The CDR3 DNA reads as TGTGCCAGCATCAGACGGCCGGGGCCTAGGACCGGGGAGCTGTTTTTT. Its translation is CASIRRPGPRTGELFF. The J gene is TRBJ2-2, the V gene TRBV11-2, with D perhaps TRBD1 or TRBD2 (5 bases each). The CDR3 contains 16 residues. V dropped 7 bases and J dropped 5 bases, with 20 bases sitting between them. CDR1 and CDR2 from the germline V gene are SGHAT and FQNNGV.

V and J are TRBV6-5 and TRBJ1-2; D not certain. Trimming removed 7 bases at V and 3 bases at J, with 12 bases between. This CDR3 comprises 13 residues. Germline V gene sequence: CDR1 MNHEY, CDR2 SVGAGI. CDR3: CASTGAEDYGYTF. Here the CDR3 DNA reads TGTGCCAGCACGGGAGCGGAAGACTATGGCTACACCTTC.

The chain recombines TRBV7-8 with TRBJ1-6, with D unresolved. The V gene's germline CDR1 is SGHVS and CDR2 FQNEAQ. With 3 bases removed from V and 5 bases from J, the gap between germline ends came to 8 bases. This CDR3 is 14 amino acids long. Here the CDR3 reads CASSFGRNNSPLHF. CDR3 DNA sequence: TGTGCCAGCAGCTTCGGCAGGAATAATTCACCCCTCCACTTT.

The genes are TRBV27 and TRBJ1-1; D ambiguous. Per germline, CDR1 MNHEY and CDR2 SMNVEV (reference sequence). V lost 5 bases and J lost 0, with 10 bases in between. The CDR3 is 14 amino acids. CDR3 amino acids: CASSLQAMNTEAFF. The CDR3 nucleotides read TGTGCCAGCAGTCTACAAGCCATGAACACTGAAGCTTTCTTT.

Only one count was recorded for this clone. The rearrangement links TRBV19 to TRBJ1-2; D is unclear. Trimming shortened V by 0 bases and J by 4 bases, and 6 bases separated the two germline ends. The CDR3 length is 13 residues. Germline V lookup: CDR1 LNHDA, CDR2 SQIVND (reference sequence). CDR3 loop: CASSIEASYGYTF. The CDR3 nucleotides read TGTGCCAGTAGTATAGAGGCAAGCTATGGCTACACCTTC.

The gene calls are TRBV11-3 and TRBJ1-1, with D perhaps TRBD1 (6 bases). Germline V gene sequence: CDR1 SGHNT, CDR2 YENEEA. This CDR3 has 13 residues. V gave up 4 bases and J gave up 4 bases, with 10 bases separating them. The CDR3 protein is CASSSTGFTEAFF. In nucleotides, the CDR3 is TGTGCCAGCAGCTCGACAGGATTCACTGAAGCTTTCTTT.

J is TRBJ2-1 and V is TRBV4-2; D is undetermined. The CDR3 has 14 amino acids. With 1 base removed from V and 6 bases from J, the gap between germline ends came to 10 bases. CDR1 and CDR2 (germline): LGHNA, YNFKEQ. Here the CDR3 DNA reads TGTGCCAGCAGCCAAGGCCCAAGCCCCAATGAGCAGTTCTTC. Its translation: CASSQGPSPNEQFF.

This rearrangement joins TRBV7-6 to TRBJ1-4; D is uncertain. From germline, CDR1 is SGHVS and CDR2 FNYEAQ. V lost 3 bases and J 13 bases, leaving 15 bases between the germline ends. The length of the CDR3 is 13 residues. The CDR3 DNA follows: TGTGCCAGCAGCTTCGGGCCGCTAGACGCACTGTTTTTT. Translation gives CASSFGPLDALFF.

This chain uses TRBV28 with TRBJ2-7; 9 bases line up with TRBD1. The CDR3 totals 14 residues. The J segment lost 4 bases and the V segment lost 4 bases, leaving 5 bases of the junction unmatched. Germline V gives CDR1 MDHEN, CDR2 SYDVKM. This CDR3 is CASSWTGEVYEQYF. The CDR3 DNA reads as TGTGCCAGCAGTTGGACAGGGGAGGTGTACGAGCAGTACTTC.

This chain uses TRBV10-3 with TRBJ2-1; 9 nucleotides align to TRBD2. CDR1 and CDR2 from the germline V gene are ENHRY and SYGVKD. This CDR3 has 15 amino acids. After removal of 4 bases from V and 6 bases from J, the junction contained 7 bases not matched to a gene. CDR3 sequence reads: CAISGLAGAPNEQFF. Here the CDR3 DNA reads TGTGCCATCAGTGGCTTAGCGGGAGCTCCCAATGAGCAGTTCTTC.

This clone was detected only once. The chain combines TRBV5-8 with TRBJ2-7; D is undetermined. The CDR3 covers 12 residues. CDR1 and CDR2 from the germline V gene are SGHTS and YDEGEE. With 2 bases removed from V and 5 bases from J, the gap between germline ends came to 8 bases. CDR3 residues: CASSFPRDEQYF. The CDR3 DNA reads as TGTGCCAGCAGCTTTCCACGGGACGAGCAGTACTTC. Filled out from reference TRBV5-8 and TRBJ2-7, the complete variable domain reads EAGVTQSPTHLIKTRGQQATLRCSPISGHTSVYWYQQALGLGLQFLLWYDEGEERNRGNFPPRFSGRQFPNYSSELNVNALELEDSALYLCASSFPRDEQYFGPGTRLTVT.

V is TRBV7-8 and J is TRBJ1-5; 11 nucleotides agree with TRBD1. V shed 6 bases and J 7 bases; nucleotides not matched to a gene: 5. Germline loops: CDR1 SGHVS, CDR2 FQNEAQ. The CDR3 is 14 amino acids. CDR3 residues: CASRDRGLGQPQHF. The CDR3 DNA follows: TGTGCCAGCAGGGACAGGGGGCTCGGACAGCCCCAGCATTTT.

The CDR3 is CASSGGLAVYEQYF. CDR3 nucleotide sequence: TGCGCCAGCAGCGGGGGACTAGCCGTCTACGAGCAGTACTTC. J is TRBJ2-7 and V is TRBV5-1; 9 bases map to TRBD2. The CDR3 totals 14 residues. Germline CDR1 reads SGHRS; CDR2 reads YFSETQ. Trimming at V came to 4 bases and at J to 3 bases, leaving 5 bases not matched to a gene.

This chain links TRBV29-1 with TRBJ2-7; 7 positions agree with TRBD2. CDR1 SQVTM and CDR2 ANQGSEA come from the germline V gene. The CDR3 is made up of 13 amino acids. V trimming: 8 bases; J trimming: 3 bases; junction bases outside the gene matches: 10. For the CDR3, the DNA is TGCAGCTCCCGGGAGGCGGGGAACTACGAGCAGTACTTC. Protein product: CSSREAGNYEQYF.

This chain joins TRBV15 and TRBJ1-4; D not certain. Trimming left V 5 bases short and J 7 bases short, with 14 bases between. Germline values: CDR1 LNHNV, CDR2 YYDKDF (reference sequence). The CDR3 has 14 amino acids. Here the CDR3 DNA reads TGTGCCACCAGCTCACGAAGGAAGAGTGAAAAACTGTTTTTT. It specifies CATSSRRKSEKLFF. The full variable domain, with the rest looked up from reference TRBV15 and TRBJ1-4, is DAMVIQNPRYQVTQFGKPVTLSCSQTLNHNVMYWYQQKSSQAPKLLFHYYDKDFNNEADTPDNFQSRRPNTSFCFLDIRSPGLGDTAMYLCATSSRRKSEKLFFGSGTQLSVL.

The CDR3 protein is CASSPGIAGGTGELFF. CDR3 DNA: TGTGCCAGCAGCCCCGGGATAGCGGGAGGGACCGGGGAGCTGTTTTTT. V usage is TRBV7-2 and J usage is TRBJ2-2, with 11 bases fitting TRBD2. The CDR3 totals 16 residues. Germline loops: CDR1 SGHTA, CDR2 FQGNSA. With 5 bases clipped from V and 5 bases from J, the junction kept 7 bases outside the gene matches.

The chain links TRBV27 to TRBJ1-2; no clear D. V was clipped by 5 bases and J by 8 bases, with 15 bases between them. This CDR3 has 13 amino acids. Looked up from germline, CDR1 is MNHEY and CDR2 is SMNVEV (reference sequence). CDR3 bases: TGTGCCAGCAGTGCCAATTCAGTAGGGGGCTACACCTTC. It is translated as CASSANSVGGYTF.

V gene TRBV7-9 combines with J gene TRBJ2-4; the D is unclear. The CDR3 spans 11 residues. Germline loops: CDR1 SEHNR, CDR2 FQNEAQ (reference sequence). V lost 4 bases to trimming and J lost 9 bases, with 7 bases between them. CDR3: CASSYVGIQYF. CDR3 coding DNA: TGTGCCAGCAGCTACGTGGGCATTCAGTACTTC.

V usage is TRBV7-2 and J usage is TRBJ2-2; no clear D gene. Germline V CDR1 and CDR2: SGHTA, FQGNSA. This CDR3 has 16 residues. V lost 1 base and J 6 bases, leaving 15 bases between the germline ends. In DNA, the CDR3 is TGTGCCAGCAGCTTAGTATCCCTCACAATCGCCGGGGAGCTGTTTTTT. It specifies CASSLVSLTIAGELFF.